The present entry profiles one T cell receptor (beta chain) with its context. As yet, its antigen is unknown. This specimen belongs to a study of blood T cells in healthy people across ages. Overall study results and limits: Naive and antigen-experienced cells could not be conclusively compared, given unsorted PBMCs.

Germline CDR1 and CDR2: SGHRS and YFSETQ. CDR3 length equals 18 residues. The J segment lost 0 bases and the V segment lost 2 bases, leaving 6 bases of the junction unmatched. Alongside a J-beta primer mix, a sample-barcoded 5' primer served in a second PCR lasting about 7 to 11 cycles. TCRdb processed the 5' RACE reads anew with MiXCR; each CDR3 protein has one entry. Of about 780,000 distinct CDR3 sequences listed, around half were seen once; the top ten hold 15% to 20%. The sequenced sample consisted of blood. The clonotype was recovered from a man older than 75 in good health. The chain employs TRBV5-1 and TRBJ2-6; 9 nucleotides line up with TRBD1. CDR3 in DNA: TGCGCCAGCAGCTTAGCGGGACAGGGAGGCTCTGGGGCCAACGTCCTGACTTTC. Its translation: CASSLAGQGGSGANVLTF.